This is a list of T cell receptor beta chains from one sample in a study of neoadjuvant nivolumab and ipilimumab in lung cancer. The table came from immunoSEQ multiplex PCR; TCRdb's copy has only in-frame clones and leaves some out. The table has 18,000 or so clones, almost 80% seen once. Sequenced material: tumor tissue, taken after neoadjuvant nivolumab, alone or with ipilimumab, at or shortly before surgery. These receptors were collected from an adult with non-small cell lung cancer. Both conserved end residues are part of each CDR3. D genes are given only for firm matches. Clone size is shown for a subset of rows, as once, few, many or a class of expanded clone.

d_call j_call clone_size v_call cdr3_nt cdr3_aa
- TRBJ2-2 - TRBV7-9 TGTGCCAGCAGCTCCTACAGGGAGAACACCGGGGAGCTGTTTTTT CASSSYRENTGELFF
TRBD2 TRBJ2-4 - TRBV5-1 TGCGCCAGCAGCTGGAGGCCATGGGTGGCGGGGGAGCTCTTGGACATTCAGTACTTC CASSWRPWVAGELLDIQYF
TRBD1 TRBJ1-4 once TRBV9 TGTGCCAGCAGCCTCGGACAGGGGGCGTGGGAAAAACTGTTTTTT CASSLGQGAWEKLFF
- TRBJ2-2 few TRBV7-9 TGTGCCAGCGGCTGGGGGGAGCTGTTTTTT CASGWGELFF
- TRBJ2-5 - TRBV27 TGTGCCAGCAGGACACAGGGGAGGGAGACCCAGTACTTC CASRTQGRETQYF
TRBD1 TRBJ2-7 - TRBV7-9 TGTGCCAGCAGCACAACACGGACAGGCTACGAGCAGTACTTC CASSTTRTGYEQYF
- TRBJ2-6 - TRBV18 TGTGCCAGCTCACCAACGACGGGAGGGGCCAACGTCCTGACTTTC CASSPTTGGANVLTF
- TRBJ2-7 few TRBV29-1 TGCAGCGTTCGGAGGGGCACCTACGAGCAGTACTTC CSVRRGTYEQYF
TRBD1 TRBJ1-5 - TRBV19 TGTGCCAGTAGTATAATCAGGGGGCCCAATCAGCCCCAGCATTTT CASSIIRGPNQPQHF
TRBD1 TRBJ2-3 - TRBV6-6 TGTGCCAGCGGCCGACAGGGGGTGACAGATACGCAGTATTTT CASGRQGVTDTQYF
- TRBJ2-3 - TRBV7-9 TGTGCCAGCAGCGTGATCTGGGCGGCTAGCACAGATACGCAGTATTTT CASSVIWAASTDTQYF
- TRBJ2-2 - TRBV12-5 TGTGCTAGTAAGGGGGCGAACACCGGGGAGCTGTTTTTT CASKGANTGELFF
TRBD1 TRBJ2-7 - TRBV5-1 TGCGCCAGCCGTTTGGGGACAGGGTTTTACGAGCAGTACTTC CASRLGTGFYEQYF
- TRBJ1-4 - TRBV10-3 TGTGCCATCGGTCGAGGGCGGGATGAAAAACTGTTTTTT CAIGRGRDEKLFF
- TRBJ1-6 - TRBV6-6 TGTGCCAGCATCCGGACGGGGAATTCACCCCTCCACTTT CASIRTGNSPLHF
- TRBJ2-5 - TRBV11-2 TGTGCCAGCAGCTTAGGTGGGGGGGAGACCCAGTACTTC CASSLGGGETQYF
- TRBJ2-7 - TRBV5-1 TGCGCCAGCAGCTTGGTGTCAGGCCAGGCGGGTGAGCAGTACTTC CASSLVSGQAGEQYF
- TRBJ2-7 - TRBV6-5 TGTGCCAGCACCCCGAGTAAGATTGGGGGCTACGAGCAGTACTTC CASTPSKIGGYEQYF
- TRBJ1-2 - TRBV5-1 TGCGCCAGCCAAGACGGCAACTATGGCTACACCTTC CASQDGNYGYTF
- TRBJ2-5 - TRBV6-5 TGTGCCAGCAGTCCAGGGGCAGAGACCCAGTACTTC CASSPGAETQYF
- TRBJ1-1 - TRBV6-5 TGTGCCAGCAGTTTCCTCGTTGGGGGTAACGTTCTTGAAGCTTTCTTT CASSFLVGGNVLEAFF
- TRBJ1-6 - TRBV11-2 TGTGCCAGCAGCTTAGTCGTCGGCCAGGGGCGGTCACCCCTCCACTTT CASSLVVGQGRSPLHF
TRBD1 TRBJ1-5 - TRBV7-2 TGTGCCAGCAGCCCATATGGGACAGGGGGCAACCAGCCCCAGCATTTT CASSPYGTGGNQPQHF
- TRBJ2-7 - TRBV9 TGTGCCAGCAGCGCCCACCCGGGACCTCACGAGCAGTACTTC CASSAHPGPHEQYF
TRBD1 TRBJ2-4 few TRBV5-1 TGCGCCAGCAGCTTGTCGCCCGGGACAGATAGAATTCAGTACTTC CASSLSPGTDRIQYF
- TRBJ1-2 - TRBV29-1 TGCAGCGTTGAGCTTAACTATGGCTACACCTTC CSVELNYGYTF
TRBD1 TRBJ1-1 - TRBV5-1 TGCGCCAGCAGCCTGGACAGGGGGGGAACTGAAGCTTTCTTT CASSLDRGGTEAFF
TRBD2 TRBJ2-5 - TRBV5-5 TGTGCCAGCAGCTTGGCGGGGTCTAGCGGGGGGCTGAGGGAGACCCAGTACTTC CASSLAGSSGGLRETQYF
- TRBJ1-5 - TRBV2 TGTGCCAGCAGCATAGGGGCGAATCAGCCCCAGCATTTT CASSIGANQPQHF
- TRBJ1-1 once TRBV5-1 TGCGCCAGCAGCCGGGGGGCGACAGGAGGGAACACTGAAGCTTTCTTT CASSRGATGGNTEAFF
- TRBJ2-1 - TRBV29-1 TGCAGCGTCGTTCGGGGTAGCTCCTACAATGAGCAGTTCTTC CSVVRGSSYNEQFF
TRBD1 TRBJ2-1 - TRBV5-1 TGCGCCAGCAGCGGGGGAATGGGGACAGGGGCCTACAATGAGCAGTTCTTC CASSGGMGTGAYNEQFF
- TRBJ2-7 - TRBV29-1 TGCAGCGTTGAAGATTTCGACGAGCAGTACTTC CSVEDFDEQYF
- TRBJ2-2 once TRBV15 TGTGCCACCAGCGTAAACAGCAAGCCCGGGGAGCTGTTTTTT CATSVNSKPGELFF
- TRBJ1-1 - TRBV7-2 TGTGCCAGCAGCTTATGGGAGGGCACTGAAGCTTTCTTT CASSLWEGTEAFF
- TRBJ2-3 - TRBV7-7 TGTGCTAGCAGCTTGGGGAGCGGGCCCGCAGATACGCAGTATTTT CASSLGSGPADTQYF
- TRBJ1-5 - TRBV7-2 TGTGCCAGCAGCTTTACAGGGACTAGCAATCAGCCCCAGCATTTT CASSFTGTSNQPQHF
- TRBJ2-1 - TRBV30 TGTGCCTGGAGTCCGGGCTCCTACAATGAGCAGTTCTTC CAWSPGSYNEQFF
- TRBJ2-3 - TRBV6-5 TGTGCCAGCAGTTACACCGGACTTTCAGATACGCAGTATTTT CASSYTGLSDTQYF
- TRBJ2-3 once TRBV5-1 TGCGCCAGCAGCCGAAATTCCGGGACGCAGTATTTT CASSRNSGTQYF
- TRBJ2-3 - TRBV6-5 TGTGCCAGCAGTTACCCGAAAGATACGCAGTATTTT CASSYPKDTQYF
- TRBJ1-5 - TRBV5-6 TGTGCCAGCAGCTTGGGGGGTCAGGCGGGGAGGTATCAGCCCCAGCATTTT CASSLGGQAGRYQPQHF
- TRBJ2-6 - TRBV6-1 TGTGCCAGCAGTGGTGGCTCTGGGGCCAACGTCCTGACTTTC CASSGGSGANVLTF
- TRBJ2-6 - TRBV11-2 TGTGCCAGCAGCTTACCGGGATTCTCTGGGGCCAACGTCCTGACTTTC CASSLPGFSGANVLTF
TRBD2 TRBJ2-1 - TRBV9 TGTGCCAGCAGCGTAGCGCTAGCGGGACCCTACAATGAGCAGTTCTTC CASSVALAGPYNEQFF
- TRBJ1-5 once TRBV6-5 TGTGCCAGCACCCAATGGGGGAGTCAGCCCCAGCATTTT CASTQWGSQPQHF
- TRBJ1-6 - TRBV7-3 TGTGCCAGCAGCCCCTACCGGGACTACATACCCCTCCACTTT CASSPYRDYIPLHF
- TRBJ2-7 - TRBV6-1 TGTGCCAGCAGGCTAGCTAGCTACGAGCAGTACTTC CASRLASYEQYF
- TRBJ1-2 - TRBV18 TGTGCCAGCTCACCAACTCAGGTTCGATATGGCTACACCTTC CASSPTQVRYGYTF
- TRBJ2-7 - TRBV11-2 TGTGCCAGCAGCTTATCAGGGTTTGTCCACGAGCAGTACTTC CASSLSGFVHEQYF
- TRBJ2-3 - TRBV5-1 TGCGCCAGCAGCCCGCGGACTACGTTGGGAGCAGATACGCAGTATTTT CASSPRTTLGADTQYF
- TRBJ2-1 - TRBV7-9 TGTGCCAGCAGCTCCCGTCTGGGCAATGAGCAGTTCTTC CASSSRLGNEQFF
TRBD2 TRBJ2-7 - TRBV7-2 TGTGCCAGCAGCTCCCCGGGACTAGCGGGGGTCCGGGGCGAGCAGTACTTC CASSSPGLAGVRGEQYF
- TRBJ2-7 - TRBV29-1 TGCAGCGTTGATGGTAGGGAGCGGCAGTACTTC CSVDGRERQYF
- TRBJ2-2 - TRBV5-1 TGCGCCAGCACCCCCCGGGGTCCCGGGGAGCTGTTTTTT CASTPRGPGELFF